This T cell receptor beta chain originates from a study of blood T cell repertoires in COVID-19 (dated by TCRdb to the early 2020s). Context from the whole study: Samples covering the acute and convalescent phases of COVID-19 were provided by collaborators in the United States, Italy and Spain. The material from the prospective study consisted of cDNA or gDNA derived from T cells, B-cell-depleted T cells, or PBMCs. Deeply sampled blood TCRbeta repertoires from subjects exposed to, actively infected with, or recovered from COVID-19 were included in the dataset. A freely available public database, intended as a resource for researchers studying the immune response to SARS-CoV-2, is where the repertoires were released. Samples were obtained from the ongoing ImmuneRACE study (first 160 participants) and from over a thousand subjects provided by 6 global collaborators. Sample metadata almost always included a de-identified subject ID, COVID-19 status, age in years and sex. Where available, HLA class I and class II types were obtained from metadata supplied by the sample provider rather than from assay-based typing.

A remark on this clone: The clone's antigen remains unknown. No qualities accompany the bases; no much larger clone lies one base away.

The paper's findings and limits, for the study overall: How much clinical and demographic metadata was included differed by source and by participant, and the metadata was provided uncurated.

TCRbeta CDR3 regions were amplified from genomic DNA using the immunoSEQ Assay, a bias-controlled multiplex PCR. Under the source paper's analysis protocol: The number of nucleated cells in each sample was estimated from the amplification of reference gene primers within the assay. To quantify the absolute abundance of each unique TCRbeta CDR3 rearrangement, sequence reads were collapsed and filtered. For each sample, productive Simpson clonality was calculated as the square root of Simpson's diversity index over productive rearrangements. Sourced from immuneACCESS, this table was stored by TCRdb with only in-frame sequences that have V and J called. A share of the clones is absent; for the studies checked, an unresolved V gene accounts for under half, and the remainder has no known explanation. V and J calls and clone size are given by that table; D and trimming were obtained from the DNA. This sample holds some 200,000 clones; roughly four fifths were observed only once. The ten largest clones add up to about 8% of the sample.

CDR1 LGHDT and CDR2 YNNKEL are derived from the germline V gene (reference sequence). The junction carries 9 bases between V and J, which are trimmed by 5 bases and 8 bases respectively. From its cysteine to its phenylalanine, the CDR3 spans 12 amino acids. The CDR3 DNA has 36 bases and is translated from base 1. The collaborating institutions used their own protocols to collect whole blood in K2EDTA tubes. For TCRbeta analysis, collaborator samples were shipped as frozen whole blood, as isolated PBMCs, or as DNA extracted from either sample type. This TCR came from a woman in her fifties or sixties with active or convalescent COVID-19. Sequencing used peripheral blood. This sequence uses TRBV3-1 (or the pseudogene TRBV3-2) and TRBJ2-2, with the D gene call left open. CDR3 region: CASSYTGGELFF. In nucleotides, the sequence is TGTGCCAGCAGCTATACCGGGGGGGAGCTGTTTTTT.